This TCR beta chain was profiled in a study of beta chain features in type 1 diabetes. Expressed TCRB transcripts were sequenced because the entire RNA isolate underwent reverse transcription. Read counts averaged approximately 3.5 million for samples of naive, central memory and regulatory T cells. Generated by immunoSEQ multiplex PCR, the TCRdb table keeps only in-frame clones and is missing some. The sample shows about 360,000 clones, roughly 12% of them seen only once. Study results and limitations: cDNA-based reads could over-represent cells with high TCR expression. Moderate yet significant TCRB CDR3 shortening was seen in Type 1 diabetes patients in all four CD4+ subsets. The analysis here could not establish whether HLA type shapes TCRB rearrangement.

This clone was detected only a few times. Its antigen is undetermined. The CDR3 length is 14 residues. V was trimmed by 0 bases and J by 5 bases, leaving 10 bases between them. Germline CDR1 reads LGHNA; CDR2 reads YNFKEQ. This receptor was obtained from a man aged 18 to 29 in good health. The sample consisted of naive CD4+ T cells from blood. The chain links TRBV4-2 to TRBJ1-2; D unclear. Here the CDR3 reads CASSQDVLAYGYTF. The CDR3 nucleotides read TGTGCCAGCAGCCAAGATGTTCTGGCTTATGGCTACACCTTC.